The 19 T cell receptor beta chains given below trace back to one sample, sequenced in a study of blood T cell repertoires in COVID-19. TCRdb's table, derived via immunoSEQ multiplex PCR, lists solely in-frame clones and lacks some. The profile shows about 300,000 clones, 70% to 85% of them singletons. Input material: peripheral blood. The receptors were sampled from a human donor with COVID-19, enrolled during active disease. The donor label of this sample is uncertain.

The V and J genes are TRBV9 and TRBJ2-1, with 8 bases matching TRBD2. The CDR3 has 15 amino acids. Germline assignment: CDR1 SGDLS and CDR2 YYNGEE. The V segment lost 2 bases and the J segment 7 bases; nucleotides outside the gene matches: 8. CDR3 sequence: CASSVPSGRRNEQFF. The DNA for the CDR3 is TGTGCCAGCAGCGTCCCTAGCGGGCGGAGGAATGAGCAGTTCTTC.

In this sample, this clone turned up a few times. The chain combines TRBV7-9 with TRBJ1-5, with D possibly TRBD1 on 5 matching bases. V lost 5 bases and J lost 0, with 17 bases in between. The CDR3 sequence is 17 residues long. The germline CDR1 and CDR2 sequences are SEHNR and FQNEAQ (reference sequence). The CDR3 here is CASSQHPGYDSNQPQHF. The CDR3, as DNA: TGTGCCAGCAGCCAACACCCAGGGTACGATAGCAATCAGCCCCAGCATTTT.

The chain couples TRBV5-6 to TRBJ1-1; the D is unclear. Per germline, CDR1 SGHDT and CDR2 YYEEEE. With 0 bases removed from V and 1 base from J, the gap between germline ends came to 4 bases. This CDR3 has 13 amino acids. The CDR3 spells CASSLDWNTEAFF. The CDR3 DNA sequence: TGTGCCAGCAGCTTGGACTGGAACACTGAAGCTTTCTTT.

V gene TRBV5-5 combines with J gene TRBJ1-1, with 7 bases that match TRBD1. The V segment lost 0 bases and the J segment 1 base; nucleotides outside the gene matches: 0. There are 14 residues in the CDR3. Germline V lookup: CDR1 SGHKS, CDR2 YYEKEE (reference sequence). The CDR3 bases are TGTGCCAGCAGCTTGGCAGGGGGGAACACTGAAGCTTTCTTT. This encodes CASSLAGGNTEAFF.

The chain employs TRBV4-1 and TRBJ1-4, with D perhaps matching TRBD1 (5 bases). This CDR3 has 16 amino acids. The germline CDR1 and CDR2 sequences are MGHRA and YSYEKL. V lost 2 bases and J 7 bases, leaving 17 bases between the germline ends. In nucleotides, the CDR3 is TGCGCCAGCAGCCAACCCTGGGGGGTTATGGGTGAAAAACTGTTTTTT. Protein sequence: CASSQPWGVMGEKLFF.

The chain couples TRBV5-1 to TRBJ2-7, with TRBD1 as a possible D gene (5 bases). Trimming pared 7 bases from V and 3 bases from J, leaving 14 bases between. This CDR3 spans 13 amino acids. Germline V lookup: CDR1 SGHRS, CDR2 YFSETQ. This chain's CDR3 is CASRAARDYEQYF. Written as DNA, the CDR3 is TGCGCCAGCCGGGCGGCCAGGGACTACGAGCAGTACTTC.

The chain couples TRBV4-3 to TRBJ2-7; possibly TRBD2 for D (6 bases). Germline V gene lookup returns CDR1 LGHNA and CDR2 YSLEER. This CDR3 has 14 residues. V shed 0 bases and J shed 4 bases, with 10 bases lying between them. CDR3 DNA sequence: TGCGCCAGCAGCCAAGATATACTAGCTTACGAGCAGTACTTC. Its protein is CASSQDILAYEQYF.

The sample holds one count of this clone. The chain joins TRBV19 to TRBJ2-1, with 12 bases identical to TRBD2. With 5 bases clipped from V and 9 bases from J, the junction kept 5 bases outside the gene matches. Germline V gene sequence: CDR1 LNHDA, CDR2 SQIVND (reference sequence). The CDR3 covers 14 residues. The CDR3 nucleotides are TGTGCCAGTAGTCGTTCTAGCGGGAGGGCTGAGCAGTTCTTC. The encoded protein is CASSRSSGRAEQFF.

The gene calls are TRBV6-6 and TRBJ1-3; 8 nucleotides agree with TRBD1. The CDR3 sequence is 14 residues long. Trimming removed 6 bases from V and 6 bases from J; junction bases left unmatched: 7. The germline gives CDR1 MNHNY, CDR2 SVGAGI (reference sequence). The CDR3 loop is CASRPGGQVNTIYF. The DNA of the CDR3 is TGTGCCAGCAGGCCAGGGGGCCAAGTAAACACCATATATTTT.

The chain uses TRBV7-2 and TRBJ1-5, with 7 bases aligning to TRBD1. Germline V lookup: CDR1 SGHTA, CDR2 FQGNSA. V gave up 0 bases and J gave up 6 bases; unmatched junction bases: 2. The CDR3 covers 14 residues. CDR3 in amino acids: CASSLAGGSQPQHF. Written as DNA, the CDR3 is TGTGCCAGCAGCTTAGCAGGGGGCAGTCAGCCCCAGCATTTT.

This chain joins TRBV30 and TRBJ1-6, with D unresolved. CDR1 and CDR2 (germline): GTSNPN, SVGIG (reference sequence). Trimming stripped 3 bases from V and 5 bases from J, with 17 bases between. There are 16 residues in the CDR3. CDR3 in DNA: TGTGCCTGGAGCGGCGACACATCCTACAATAATTCACCCCTCCACTTT. It encodes CAWSGDTSYNNSPLHF. Looking up the rest from reference TRBV30 and TRBJ1-6 gives the full variable domain: SQTIHQWPATLVQPVGSPLSLECTVEGTSNPNLYWYRQAAGRGLQLLFYSVGIGQISSEVPQNLSASRPQDRQFILSSKKLLLSDSGFYLCAWSGDTSYNNSPLHFGNGTRLTVT.

This chain uses TRBV3-1 (or the pseudogene TRBV3-2) with TRBJ1-1; no reliable D call. The V and J ends lost 1 base and 5 bases respectively, with 5 bases between them. CDR3 length: 12 amino acids. Germline CDR1 reads LGHDT; CDR2 reads YNNKEL (reference sequence). CDR3 DNA: TGTGCCAGCAGCCAAGCCCCTACTGAAGCTTTCTTT. Translated, it gives CASSQAPTEAFF.

This chain links TRBV7-9 with TRBJ2-3, with a tentative D call TRBD1 (6 bases). CDR1 and CDR2 (germline): SEHNR, FQNEAQ (reference sequence). This CDR3 has 14 amino acids. The V and J ends lost 6 bases and 5 bases respectively, with 15 bases between them. CDR3 coding DNA: TGTGCCAGCAGTCCAGGGGCGTCGGGAGATACGCAGTATTTT. Amino acid sequence: CASSPGASGDTQYF.

The J gene is TRBJ2-1, the V gene TRBV19; 7 positions agree with TRBD1. The germline V gene has CDR1 LNHDA and CDR2 SQIVND (reference sequence). V was pared by 6 bases and J by 5 bases, with 7 bases of the junction left unmatched. CDR3 size: 14 residues. CDR3 sequence reads: CASRLQGMNNEQFF. The CDR3 DNA follows: TGTGCCAGTAGACTACAGGGGATGAACAATGAGCAGTTCTTC. Filled out from reference TRBV19 and TRBJ2-1, the complete variable domain reads DGGITQSPKYLFRKEGQNVTLSCEQNLNHDAMYWYRQDPGQGLRLIYYSQIVNDFQKGDIAEGYSVSREKKESFPLTVTSAQKNPTAFYLCASRLQGMNNEQFFGPGTRLTVL.

About this clone itself: Other DNA sequences within the sample encode an identical CDR3. The V call is TRBV28, the J call TRBJ2-7; TRBD2 might be the D (6 bases). V was trimmed by 6 bases and J by 4 bases, leaving 10 bases between them. The V gene's germline CDR1 is MDHEN and CDR2 SYDVKM. The CDR3 spans 12 residues. The CDR3 bases are TGTGCCAGCAGACCCGGGGGTTACGAGCAGTACTTC. It is translated as CASRPGGYEQYF.

The chain recombines TRBV7-2 with TRBJ2-2, with 10 bases matching TRBD2. Looked up from germline, CDR1 is SGHTA and CDR2 is FQGNSA. The CDR3 contains 14 residues. Trimming at V came to 8 bases and at J to 4 bases, leaving 4 bases not matched to a gene. The CDR3 bases are TGTGCCAGCCGGGGACTAGCGACCACCGGGGAGCTGTTTTTT. Amino acid sequence: CASRGLATTGELFF.

The chain employs TRBV27 and TRBJ2-5; 13 bases are shared with TRBD2. The CDR3 has 14 amino acids. Per germline, CDR1 MNHEY and CDR2 SMNVEV (reference sequence). V shed 8 bases and J 4 bases; nucleotides not matched to a gene: 4. CDR3 bases: TGTGCCAGCGGACTAGCGGGAGCGAGAGAGACCCAGTACTTC. This gives the protein CASGLAGARETQYF.

The V call is TRBV19, the J call TRBJ1-4, with TRBD1 identical over 8 bases. The CDR3 spans 14 residues. From germline, CDR1 is LNHDA and CDR2 SQIVND (reference sequence). The V gene end was trimmed by 7 bases and the J gene end by 7 bases; junction bases not matched to a gene: 8. CDR3 sequence reads: CASIPTGESEKLFF. CDR3 bases: TGTGCCAGTATCCCGACAGGGGAGAGTGAAAAACTGTTTTTT. Complete variable domain (other parts from reference TRBV19 and TRBJ1-4): DGGITQSPKYLFRKEGQNVTLSCEQNLNHDAMYWYRQDPGQGLRLIYYSQIVNDFQKGDIAEGYSVSREKKESFPLTVTSAQKNPTAFYLCASIPTGESEKLFFGSGTQLSVL.

This chain joins TRBV30 and TRBJ1-2; TRBD1 matches 8 bases. Losses at the gene ends were 3 bases for V and 5 bases for J; bases not matched to a gene: 2. Germline assignment: CDR1 GTSNPN and CDR2 SVGIG (reference sequence). The CDR3 has 12 amino acids. This CDR3 is CAWRRTGYGYTF. CDR3 DNA sequence: TGTGCCTGGAGGAGGACAGGGTATGGCTACACCTTC. Filled out from reference TRBV30 and TRBJ1-2, the complete variable domain reads SQTIHQWPATLVQPVGSPLSLECTVEGTSNPNLYWYRQAAGRGLQLLFYSVGIGQISSEVPQNLSASRPQDRQFILSSKKLLLSDSGFYLCAWRRTGYGYTFGSGTRLTVV.